This T cell receptor beta chain was observed in a study of lymphopenia after photon versus proton radiotherapy. The table came from immunoSEQ multiplex PCR; TCRdb's copy has only in-frame clones and leaves some out. The table includes under 20,000 clones, more than 85% detected once. The CDR3 runs 15 residues. Germline V gene lookup returns CDR1 SGDLS and CDR2 YYNGEE. V lost 5 bases, J lost 9 bases, and 8 bases stayed unmatched. The sequence came from a woman between 40 and 55 years old with cholangiocarcinoma. The chain joins TRBV9 to TRBJ2-1; 13 bases agree with TRBD2. The input for sequencing was peripheral blood, taken from a patient treated with photon-based radiotherapy. Written as DNA, the CDR3 is TGTGCCAGCAGTGAAACTAGCGGGGGGGCCGGTGAGCAGTTCTTC. This sequence encodes CASSETSGGAGEQFF.